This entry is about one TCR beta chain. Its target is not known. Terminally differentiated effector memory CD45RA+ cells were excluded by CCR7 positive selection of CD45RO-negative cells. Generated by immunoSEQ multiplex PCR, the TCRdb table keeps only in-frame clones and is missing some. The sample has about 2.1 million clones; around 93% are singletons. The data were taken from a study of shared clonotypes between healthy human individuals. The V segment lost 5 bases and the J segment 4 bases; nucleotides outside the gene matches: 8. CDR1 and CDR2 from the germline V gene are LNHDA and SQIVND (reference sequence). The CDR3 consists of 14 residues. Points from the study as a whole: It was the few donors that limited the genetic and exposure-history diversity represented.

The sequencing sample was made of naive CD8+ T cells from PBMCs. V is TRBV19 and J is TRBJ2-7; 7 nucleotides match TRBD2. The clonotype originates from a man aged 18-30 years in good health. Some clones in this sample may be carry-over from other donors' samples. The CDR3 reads CASSAGLVSYEQYF. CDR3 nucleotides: TGTGCCAGTAGTGCCGGACTAGTGAGTTACGAGCAGTACTTC. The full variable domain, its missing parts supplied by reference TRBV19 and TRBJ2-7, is DGGITQSPKYLFRKEGQNVTLSCEQNLNHDAMYWYRQDPGQGLRLIYYSQIVNDFQKGDIAEGYSVSREKKESFPLTVTSAQKNPTAFYLCASSAGLVSYEQYFGPGTRLTVT.